The sequence of this TCR beta chain was determined in a study of T cells in Graves' hyperthyroidism and ophthalmopathy. At the level of the study: Blood was drawn when the patient was first diagnosed and still untreated.

Each person with ophthalmopathy scored at least 3 on the Clinical Activity Score, reached NOSPECS grade 4 or higher, and had been ill under 3 months. The authors took PBMCs from 9.5 to 10 ml fresh peripheral blood. This CDR3 has 16 amino acids. J was trimmed by 2 bases and V by 7 bases; bases with no gene match: 14. RNA transcripts served as the template for amplifying TCR beta CDR3 regions. First-round RT-PCR with HTBI primers amplified the TCR CDR3 region. TCRdb re-called the multiplex PCR reads with MiXCR, one entry per CDR3 protein. The table has 620,000 or so distinct CDR3 sequences, roughly 15% seen once.

The material sequenced was blood. The chain uses TRBV5-7 and TRBJ2-7, with 8 nucleotides matching TRBD1. TRBV5-7 is marked as an open reading frame, function uncertain. The clonotype originates from a woman aged 50 to 60 with Graves' ophthalmopathy. CDR3 sequence reads: CASRDGAGTGTYEQYF. The CDR3 DNA reads as TGTGCCAGCCGGGACGGCGCCGGGACAGGAACCTACGAGCAGTACTTC.